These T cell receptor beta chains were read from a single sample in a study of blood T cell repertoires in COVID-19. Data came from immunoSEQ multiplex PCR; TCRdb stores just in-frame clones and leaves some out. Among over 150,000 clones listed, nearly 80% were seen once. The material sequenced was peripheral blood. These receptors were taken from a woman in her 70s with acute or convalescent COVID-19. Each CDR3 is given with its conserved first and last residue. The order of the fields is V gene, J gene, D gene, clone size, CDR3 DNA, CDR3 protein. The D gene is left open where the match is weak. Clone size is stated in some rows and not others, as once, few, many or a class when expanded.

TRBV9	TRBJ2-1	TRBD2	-	TGTGCCAGCAGCGCGGGACCGGGACTAGCGGATATTTACAATGAGCAGTTCTTC	CASSAGPGLADIYNEQFF
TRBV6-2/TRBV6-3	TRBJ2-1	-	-	TGTGCCAGCAGTTCGAGCGGGTCGCGGCGTGAGCAGTTCTTC	CASSSSGSRREQFF
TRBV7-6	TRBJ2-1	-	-	TGTGCCAGCAGCTTACTAGGACTACGAAATGAGCAGTTCTTC	CASSLLGLRNEQFF
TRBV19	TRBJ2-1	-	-	TGTGCCAGTAGTGTACGAGGGCCTGTGGATGAGCAGTTCTTC	CASSVRGPVDEQFF
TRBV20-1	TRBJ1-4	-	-	TGCAGTGCCGGACAGAGTGAAAAACTGTTTTTT	CSAGQSEKLFF
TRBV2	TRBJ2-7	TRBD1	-	TGTGCCAGCAGAGGACCGACCGGACAGGTCGATAACGAGCAGTACTTC	CASRGPTGQVDNEQYF
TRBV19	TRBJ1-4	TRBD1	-	TGTGCCACCACCGGGACAGGGGGCGTACAGGAAAAACTGTTTTTT	CATTGTGGVQEKLFF
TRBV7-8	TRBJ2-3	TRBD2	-	TGTGCCAGCAGCTTACAAGCGGGGGGAGGTAGCACAGATACGCAGTATTTT	CASSLQAGGGSTDTQYF
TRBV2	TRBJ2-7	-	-	TGTGCCAGCAGAAGCCAGGGGACGGGGGAGCAGTACTTC	CASRSQGTGEQYF
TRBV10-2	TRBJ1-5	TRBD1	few	TGCGCCACCTTTCGGGACAGGAAAAACAATCAGCCCCAGCATTTT	CATFRDRKNNQPQHF
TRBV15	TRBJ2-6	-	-	TGTGCCACCAGCCGACAGGCCCACTCTGGGGCCAACGTCCTGACTTTC	CATSRQAHSGANVLTF
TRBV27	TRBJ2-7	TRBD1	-	TGTGCCAGCAGTGCGGGACAGGGGCGGCGGCAGTACTTC	CASSAGQGRRQYF
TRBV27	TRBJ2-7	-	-	TGTGCCAGCAGTAAAAGGGACTCCCCGTGGAGCCCCTACGAGCAGTACTTC	CASSKRDSPWSPYEQYF
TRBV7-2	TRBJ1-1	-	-	TGTGCCAGCAGTCTTAGTACTTTAGGAGCCGGAGCTTTCTTT	CASSLSTLGAGAFF
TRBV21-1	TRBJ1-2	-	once	TGTGCCAGGAAACAGGGTATCCACGGCTACACCTTC	CARKQGIHGYTF
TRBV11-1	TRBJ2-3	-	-	TGTGCCAGCAGCTTGGGCGGGGATACGCAGTATTTT	CASSLGGDTQYF
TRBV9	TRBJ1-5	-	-	TGTGCCAGCAGCCAAGATAGTTCCCAGCCCCAGCATTTT	CASSQDSSQPQHF
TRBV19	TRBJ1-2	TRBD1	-	TGTGCCAGTAGTACCGGCCTGACAGGGCCTCCGTATGGCTACACCTTC	CASSTGLTGPPYGYTF
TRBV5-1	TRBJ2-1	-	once	TGCGCCAGCAGCTTGGGTAACAGGCCCAATGAGCAGTTCTTC	CASSLGNRPNEQFF
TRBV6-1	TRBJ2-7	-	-	-	CASSEVGQGIF
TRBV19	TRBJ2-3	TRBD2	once	TGTGCCAGTAGTATAGATCGGACTAGCGGTTGGGTCACAGATACGCAGTATTTT	CASSIDRTSGWVTDTQYF
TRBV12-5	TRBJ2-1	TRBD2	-	TGTGCTAGTGGCAAGAGGACTAGCGGAGGGGAAGGTCCCTACAATGAGCAGTTCTTC	CASGKRTSGGEGPYNEQFF
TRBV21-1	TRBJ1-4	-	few	TGTGCCAGCAGCAAATTCGGGGGGCTGGTTGAAAAACTGTTTTTT	CASSKFGGLVEKLFF
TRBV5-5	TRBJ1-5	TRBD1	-	TGTGCCAGCAGCCCCGGGACAGAATTCAATCAGCCCCAGCATTTT	CASSPGTEFNQPQHF
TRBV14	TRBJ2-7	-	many	TGTGCCAGCAGCCGGAATAGAGGCTACGAGCAGTACTTC	CASSRNRGYEQYF
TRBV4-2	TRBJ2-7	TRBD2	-	TGTGCCAGCAGTCCCGGACTAGCGGGAGGCTACTACGAGCAGTACTTC	CASSPGLAGGYYEQYF
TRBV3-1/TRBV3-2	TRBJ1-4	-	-	TGTGCCAGCAGCCGTCGAGGAACTCGTGAAAAACTGTTTTTT	CASSRRGTREKLFF
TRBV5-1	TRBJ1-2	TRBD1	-	TGCGCCAGCAGCTTGAGGGGGCTGGGAGGCTACACCTTC	CASSLRGLGGYTF
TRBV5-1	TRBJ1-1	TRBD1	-	TGCGCCAGCAGCTCCGCCGGGACAGTTAACACTGAAGCTTTCTTT	CASSSAGTVNTEAFF
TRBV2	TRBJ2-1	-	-	TGTGCCAGCAGTGAAACGTACTTTCGCTCCTACAATGAGCAGTTCTTC	CASSETYFRSYNEQFF
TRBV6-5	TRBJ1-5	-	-	TGTGCCAGTTCACACGACACTGGGAGCAATCAGCCCCAGCATTTT	CASSHDTGSNQPQHF
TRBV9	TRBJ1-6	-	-	TGTGCCAGCAGTGCAACCGCGGGGCAGCCAAATTCACCCCTCCACTTT	CASSATAGQPNSPLHF
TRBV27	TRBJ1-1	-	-	TGTGCCAGCAGATTAACGACAGGTGGCCCAGCTGAAGCTTTCTTT	CASRLTTGGPAEAFF
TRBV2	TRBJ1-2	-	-	TGTGCCAGCAGTGAAGACAGGGCTTATGGCTACACCTTC	CASSEDRAYGYTF
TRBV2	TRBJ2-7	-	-	TGTGCCAGCCTCTCACAGCTCTCCTACGAGCAGTACTTC	CASLSQLSYEQYF
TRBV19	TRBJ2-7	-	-	TGTGCCAGTAAGGTGGGCAACTCCTACGAGCAGTACTTC	CASKVGNSYEQYF
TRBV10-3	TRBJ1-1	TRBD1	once	TGTGCCATCAGTGAGAGGACAGGGAACACTGAAGCTTTCTTT	CAISERTGNTEAFF
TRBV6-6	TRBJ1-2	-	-	TGTGCCAGCAGGACAGATCACTATGGCTACACCTTC	CASRTDHYGYTF
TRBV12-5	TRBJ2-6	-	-	TGTGCTAGTGGTTCATCTGGGGCCAACGTCCTGACTTTC	CASGSSGANVLTF